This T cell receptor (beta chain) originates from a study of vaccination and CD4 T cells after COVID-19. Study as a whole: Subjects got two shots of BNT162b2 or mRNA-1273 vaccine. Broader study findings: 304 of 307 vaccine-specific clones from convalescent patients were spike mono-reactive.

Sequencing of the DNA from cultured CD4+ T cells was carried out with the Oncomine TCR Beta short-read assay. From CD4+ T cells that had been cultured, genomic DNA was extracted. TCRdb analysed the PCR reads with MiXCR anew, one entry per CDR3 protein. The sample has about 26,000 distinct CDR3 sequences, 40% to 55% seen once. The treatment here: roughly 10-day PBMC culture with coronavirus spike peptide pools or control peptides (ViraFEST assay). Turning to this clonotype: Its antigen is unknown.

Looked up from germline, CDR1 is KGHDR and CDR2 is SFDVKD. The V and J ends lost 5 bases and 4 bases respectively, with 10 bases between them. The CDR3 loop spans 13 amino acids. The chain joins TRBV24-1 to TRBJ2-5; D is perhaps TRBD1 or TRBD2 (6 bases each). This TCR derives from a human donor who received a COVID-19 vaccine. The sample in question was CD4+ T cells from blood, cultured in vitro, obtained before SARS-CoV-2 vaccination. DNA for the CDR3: TGTGCCACCAGTGGCAGGGGACTAGAGACCCAGTACTTC. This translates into CATSGRGLETQYF.